This TCR beta chain was found in a study of T cell changes during pregnancy in multiple sclerosis (dated by TCRdb to 2018 to 2020). Turning to the overall study: The study examined how the T cell repertoire changed over the course of pregnancy in women with multiple sclerosis.

The library was obtained by the immunoSEQ multiplex PCR assay. TCRdb retrieved this table from immuneACCESS and kept in-frame rearrangements only. Not all clones are present; in checked studies, unresolved V genes account for under half, and no reason is known for the remainder. The sample table holds about 57,000 clones, of which around nine tenths were seen once. The ten biggest clones cover under 2% of the sample. Sequences MGHDK (CDR1) and SYGVNS (CDR2) are obtained from the germline V gene. From cysteine to phenylalanine, the CDR3 is 15 amino acids long. Kept here is only the CDR3 DNA, which spans 45 bases and is read in frame from base 1. Trimming removed 5 bases from V and 2 bases from J, leaving 14 bases between the germline ends. With respect to this clone: Its antigen is currently not known. No per-base quality is available; no much larger clone lies one base away.

The material sequenced was peripheral blood, taken after pregnancy. The TCR comes from a female donor with multiple sclerosis, enrolled in a pregnancy study. In this chain, TRBV25-1 is recombined with TRBJ2-3, with TRBD1 as a weak D call on 7 bases. The nucleotide sequence is given as TGTGCCAGCAGTACCCGACAGGGACTCACAGATACGCAGTATTTT. This encodes CASSTRQGLTDTQYF. With the portions outside the CDR3 filled from the reference TRBV25-1 and TRBJ2-3 genes, the complete variable region becomes EADIYQTPRYLVIGTGKKITLECSQTMGHDKMYWYQQDPGMELHLIHYSYGVNSTEKGDLSSESTVSRIRTEHFPLTLESARPSHTSQYLCASSTRQGLTDTQYFGPGTRLTVL.